A single sample is the source of the 10 T cell receptor beta chains below, sequenced in a study of blood T cell repertoires in COVID-19. Some clones are missing from TCRdb's copy, which holds only in-frame ones; the method was immunoSEQ multiplex PCR. This sample has 150,000 to 190,000 clones, with around 83% found just once. Sequencing was performed on peripheral blood. The receptors derive from a woman aged 60-70 years with COVID-19, enrolled during active disease.

The chain combines TRBV27 with TRBJ1-2; D remains ambiguous. Germline-derived CDR1 and CDR2 are MNHEY and SMNVEV (reference sequence). The CDR3 consists of 13 residues. Between the trimmed V and J ends, which lost 5 bases and 8 bases, there was a span of 15 bases. CDR3 amino acids: CASSQHSNMGYTF. The CDR3 bases are TGTGCCAGCAGTCAACACAGTAATATGGGCTACACCTTC.

The chain recombines TRBV9 with TRBJ2-3; D is possibly TRBD1 (6 bases). Germline values: CDR1 SGDLS, CDR2 YYNGEE. The CDR3 sequence is 14 residues long. Trimming removed 2 bases at V and 3 bases at J, with 10 bases between. The CDR3 region is CASSVRGWTDTQYF. Here the CDR3 DNA reads TGTGCCAGCAGCGTCAGGGGTTGGACAGATACGCAGTATTTT.

This rearrangement joins TRBV18 to TRBJ1-6; 7 bases are shared with TRBD1. The CDR3 length is 15 residues. Germline V gives CDR1 KGHSH, CDR2 LQKENI. J gave up 7 bases and V 3 bases, and 6 bases lay outside the gene matches. CDR3 region: CASSPRGQANSPLHF. CDR3 DNA sequence: TGTGCCAGCTCACCGAGGGGGCAGGCAAATTCACCCCTCCACTTT.

The rearrangement links TRBV25-1 to TRBJ2-1; D possibly corresponds to TRBD2 (5 bases). Germline lookup yields CDR1 MGHDK and CDR2 SYGVNS. The CDR3 length is 15 residues. V was shortened by 4 bases and J by 8 bases, with 18 bases between the two germline ends. The CDR3 is CASSVPRDPKDEQFF. The CDR3 nucleotides read TGTGCCAGCAGTGTCCCCCGGGATCCTAAAGATGAGCAGTTCTTC.

The chain has TRBV19 and TRBJ1-5; 7 bases fit TRBD1. The CDR3 runs 15 residues. CDR1 and CDR2 from the germline V gene are LNHDA and SQIVND (reference sequence). After removal of 7 bases from V and 0 bases from J, the junction contained 6 bases not matched to a gene. The CDR3 sequence is CASTPQGFSNQPQHF. Written as DNA, the CDR3 is TGTGCCAGTACTCCACAGGGGTTTAGCAATCAGCCCCAGCATTTT.

This sequence joins TRBV2 and TRBJ1-5, with 7 bases aligning to TRBD1. J lost 5 bases, V lost 5 bases, and 6 bases had no gene match. This CDR3 is 14 amino acids long. Germline CDR1 is SNHLY and CDR2 is FYNNEI. This chain's CDR3 is CASSRGQKHQPQHF. The CDR3 DNA follows: TGTGCCAGCAGTCGGGGACAGAAGCATCAGCCCCAGCATTTT.

The chain links TRBV5-8 to TRBJ1-1; perhaps TRBD1 as D (6 bases). There are 14 residues in the CDR3. Looked up from germline, CDR1 is SGHTS and CDR2 is YDEGEE. Trimming stripped 0 bases from V and 7 bases from J, with 13 bases between. The CDR3 reads CASSLEPGVDEAFF. CDR3 DNA sequence: TGTGCCAGCAGCTTGGAACCAGGGGTGGATGAAGCTTTCTTT. Full variable domain (missing parts from reference TRBV5-8 and TRBJ1-1): EAGVTQSPTHLIKTRGQQATLRCSPISGHTSVYWYQQALGLGLQFLLWYDEGEERNRGNFPPRFSGRQFPNYSSELNVNALELEDSALYLCASSLEPGVDEAFFGQGTRLTVV.

This clone was seen once. The rearrangement joins TRBV6-5 to TRBJ2-1; 8 bases agree with TRBD2. J lost 5 bases, V lost 7 bases, and 4 bases had no gene match. Germline V lookup: CDR1 MNHEY, CDR2 SVGAGI. The CDR3 spans 13 residues. CDR3 loop: CASKTSGNNEQFF. The CDR3 DNA is TGTGCCAGCAAAACTAGCGGCAACAATGAGCAGTTCTTC.

The chain uses TRBV3-1 (or the pseudogene TRBV3-2) and TRBJ1-2, with D maybe TRBD1 (6 bases). Per germline, CDR1 LGHDT and CDR2 YNNKEL (reference sequence). V was shortened by 5 bases and J by 1 base, with 8 bases between the two germline ends. This CDR3 spans 13 amino acids. The CDR3: CASSLDSNYGYTF. In DNA form, the CDR3 reads TGTGCCAGCAGCTTGGACAGTAACTATGGCTACACCTTC.

As for this clone: Other nucleotide sequences from this sample produce the same CDR3. The rearrangement links TRBV9 to TRBJ1-2, with D hard to call. The CDR3 has 13 residues. V lost 2 bases and J 2 bases, leaving 7 bases between the germline ends. Germline V CDR1 and CDR2: SGDLS, YYNGEE. The CDR3 here is CASSVATNYGYTF. CDR3 nucleotide sequence: TGTGCCAGCAGCGTGGCGACAAACTATGGCTACACCTTC.